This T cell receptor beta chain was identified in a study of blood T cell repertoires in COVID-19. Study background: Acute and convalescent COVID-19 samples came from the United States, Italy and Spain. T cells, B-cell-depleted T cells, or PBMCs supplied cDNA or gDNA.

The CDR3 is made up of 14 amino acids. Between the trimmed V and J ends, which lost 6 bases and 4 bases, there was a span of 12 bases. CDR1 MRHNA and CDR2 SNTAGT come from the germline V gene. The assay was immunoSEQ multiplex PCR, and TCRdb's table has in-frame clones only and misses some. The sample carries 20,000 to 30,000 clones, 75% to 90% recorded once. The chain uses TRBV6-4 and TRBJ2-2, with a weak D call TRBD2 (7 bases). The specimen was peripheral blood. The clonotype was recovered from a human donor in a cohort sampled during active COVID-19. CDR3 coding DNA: TGTGCCAGCAGCAGGGAGGGGGGCACCGGGGAGCTGTTTTTT. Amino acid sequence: CASSREGGTGELFF.